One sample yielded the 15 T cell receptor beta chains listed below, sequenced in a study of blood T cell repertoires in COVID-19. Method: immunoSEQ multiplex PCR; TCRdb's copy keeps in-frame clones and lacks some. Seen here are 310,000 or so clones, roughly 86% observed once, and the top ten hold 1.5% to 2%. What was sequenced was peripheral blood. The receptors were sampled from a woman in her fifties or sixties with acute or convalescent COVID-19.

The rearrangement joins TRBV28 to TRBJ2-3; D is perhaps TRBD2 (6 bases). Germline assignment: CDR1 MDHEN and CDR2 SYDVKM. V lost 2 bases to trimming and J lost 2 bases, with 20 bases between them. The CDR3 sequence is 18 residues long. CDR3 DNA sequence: TGTGCCAGCAGTTTACCAAGACCCGGGACTTCAGACACAGATACGCAGTATTTT. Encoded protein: CASSLPRPGTSDTDTQYF.

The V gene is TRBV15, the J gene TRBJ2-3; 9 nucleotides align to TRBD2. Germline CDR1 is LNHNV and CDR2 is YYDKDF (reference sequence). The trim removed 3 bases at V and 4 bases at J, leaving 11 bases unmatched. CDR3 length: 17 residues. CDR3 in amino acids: CATSRGFASGTPDTQYF. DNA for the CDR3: TGTGCCACCAGCAGGGGGTTCGCTAGCGGGACCCCAGATACGCAGTATTTT.

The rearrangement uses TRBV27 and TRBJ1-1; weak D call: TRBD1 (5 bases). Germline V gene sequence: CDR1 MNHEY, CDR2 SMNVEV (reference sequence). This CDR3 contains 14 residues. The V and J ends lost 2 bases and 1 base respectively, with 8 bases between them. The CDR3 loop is CASSLRTQNTEAFF. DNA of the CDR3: TGTGCCAGCAGTTTAAGGACACAGAACACTGAAGCTTTCTTT.

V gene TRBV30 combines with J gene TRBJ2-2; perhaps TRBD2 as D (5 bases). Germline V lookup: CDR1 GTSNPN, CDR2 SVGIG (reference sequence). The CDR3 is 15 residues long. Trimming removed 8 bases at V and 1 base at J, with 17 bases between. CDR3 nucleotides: TGTGCCGGTACCGGGGTCTTCAGGAACACCGGGGAGCTGTTTTTT. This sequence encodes CAGTGVFRNTGELFF.

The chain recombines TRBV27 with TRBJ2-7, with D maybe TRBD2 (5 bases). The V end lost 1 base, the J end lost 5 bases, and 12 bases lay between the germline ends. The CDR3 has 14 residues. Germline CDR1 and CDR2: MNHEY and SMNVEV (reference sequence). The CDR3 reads CASSLFPEVDEQYF. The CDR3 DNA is TGTGCCAGCAGTTTATTCCCGGAGGTGGACGAGCAGTACTTC.

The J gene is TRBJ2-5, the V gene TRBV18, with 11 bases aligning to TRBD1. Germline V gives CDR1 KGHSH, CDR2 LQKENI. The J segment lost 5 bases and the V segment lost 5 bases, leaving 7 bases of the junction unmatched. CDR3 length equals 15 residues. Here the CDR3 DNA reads TGTGCCAGCTCATCCGGACAGGGGGCTAGGGAGACCCAGTACTTC. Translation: CASSSGQGARETQYF.

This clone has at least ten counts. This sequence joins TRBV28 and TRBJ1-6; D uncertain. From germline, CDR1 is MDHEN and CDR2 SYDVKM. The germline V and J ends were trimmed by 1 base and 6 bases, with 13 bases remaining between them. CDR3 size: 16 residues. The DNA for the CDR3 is TGTGCCAGCAGTTTATCCGGGGTTCTCGCTAATTCACCCCTCCACTTT. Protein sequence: CASSLSGVLANSPLHF.

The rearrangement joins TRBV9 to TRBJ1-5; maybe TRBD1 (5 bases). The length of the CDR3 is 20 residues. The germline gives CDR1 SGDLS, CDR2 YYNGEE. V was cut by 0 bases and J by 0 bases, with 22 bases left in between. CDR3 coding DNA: TGTGCCAGCAGCGTAGGGGGCCGAGTCAGGGCCCCTTATAGCAATCAGCCCCAGCATTTT. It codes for CASSVGGRVRAPYSNQPQHF.

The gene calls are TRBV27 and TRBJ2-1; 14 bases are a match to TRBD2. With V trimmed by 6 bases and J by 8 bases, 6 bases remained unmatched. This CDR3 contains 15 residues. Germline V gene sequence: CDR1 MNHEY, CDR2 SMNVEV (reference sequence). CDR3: CASSSGLAGVDEQFF. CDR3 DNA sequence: TGTGCCAGCAGCTCGGGACTAGCGGGAGTGGATGAGCAGTTCTTC.

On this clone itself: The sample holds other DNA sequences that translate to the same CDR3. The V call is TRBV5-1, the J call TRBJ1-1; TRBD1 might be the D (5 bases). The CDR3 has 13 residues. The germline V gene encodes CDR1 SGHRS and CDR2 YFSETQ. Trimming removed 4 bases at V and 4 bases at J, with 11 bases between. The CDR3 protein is CASSPQGGTEAFF. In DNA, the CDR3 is TGCGCCAGCAGCCCGCAGGGTGGCACTGAAGCTTTCTTT.

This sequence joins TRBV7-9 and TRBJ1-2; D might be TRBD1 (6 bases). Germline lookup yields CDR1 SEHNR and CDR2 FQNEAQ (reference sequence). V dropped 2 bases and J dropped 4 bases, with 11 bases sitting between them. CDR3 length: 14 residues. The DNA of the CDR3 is TGTGCCAGCAGCTTATTCGGGACAATCTATGGCTACACCTTC. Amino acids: CASSLFGTIYGYTF.

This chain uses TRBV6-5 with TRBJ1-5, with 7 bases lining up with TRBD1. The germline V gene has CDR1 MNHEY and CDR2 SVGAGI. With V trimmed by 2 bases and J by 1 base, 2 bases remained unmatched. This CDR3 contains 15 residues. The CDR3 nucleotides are TGTGCCAGCAGTTACGGAGGGGGCAGCAATCAGCCCCAGCATTTT. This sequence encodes CASSYGGGSNQPQHF.

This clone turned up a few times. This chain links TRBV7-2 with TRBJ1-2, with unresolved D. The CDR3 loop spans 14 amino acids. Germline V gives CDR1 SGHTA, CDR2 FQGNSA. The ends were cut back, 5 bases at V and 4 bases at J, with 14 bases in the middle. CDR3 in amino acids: CASSQAGEFYGYTF. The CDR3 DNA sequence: TGTGCCAGCAGCCAAGCAGGCGAATTCTATGGCTACACCTTC.

CDR3 sequence reads: CASSIVLANYGYTF. The CDR3 nucleotides read TGTGCCAGCAGCATCGTACTGGCTAACTATGGCTACACCTTC. This rearrangement joins TRBV28 to TRBJ1-2; no clear D gene. Per germline, CDR1 MDHEN and CDR2 SYDVKM. V was clipped by 6 bases and J by 0 bases, with 11 bases between them. The CDR3 totals 14 residues.

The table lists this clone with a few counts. The CDR3, as DNA: TGTGCCAGCAGTTTTCAGTACCGTTTACCTTCCTACGAGCAGTACTTC. It encodes CASSFQYRLPSYEQYF. The chain combines TRBV28 with TRBJ2-7, with D hard to call. Germline V gene lookup returns CDR1 MDHEN and CDR2 SYDVKM. Trimming cost V 3 bases and J 1 base, with 16 bases left between them. CDR3 size: 16 residues.